Below, 3 T cell receptor beta chains from the same sample are listed, as sequenced in a study of T cell responses to AZD1222 COVID-19 vaccine. Only in-frame clones appear in the TCRdb table, and some are missing; sequencing was by immunoSEQ multiplex PCR. The table includes 200,000 to 250,000 clones, 93% detected once. The material was peripheral blood, obtained on day 0 of MenACWY control vaccination. The receptors originated from an adult in good health.

This clone is a singleton in its sample. V and J are TRBV25-1 and TRBJ1-5; 8 bases are a match to TRBD1. This CDR3 is 13 amino acids long. Trimming cost V 6 bases and J 4 bases; bases outside gene matches: 2. The germline CDR1 and CDR2 sequences are MGHDK and SYGVNS. CDR3 bases: TGTGCCAGCAGGGACAGGGAGAATCAGCCCCAGCATTTT. It codes for CASRDRENQPQHF.

The CDR3 region is CASSESGGGEKLFF. CDR3 coding DNA: TGTGCCAGCAGTGAATCCGGGGGCGGTGAAAAACTGTTTTTT. This chain uses TRBV6-1 with TRBJ1-4, with D possibly TRBD1 on 6 matching bases. Trimming cost V 2 bases and J 7 bases, with 11 bases left between them. From germline, CDR1 is MNHNS and CDR2 SASEGT. This CDR3 has 14 residues.

This chain connects TRBV19 to TRBJ1-2, with D tentatively TRBD1 (6 bases). The CDR3 consists of 13 residues. Trimming took 5 bases from V and 8 from J, leaving 15 bases between them. Germline loops: CDR1 LNHDA, CDR2 SQIVND (reference sequence). The CDR3 loop reads CASSVRDGGGYTF. In DNA form, the CDR3 reads TGTGCCAGTAGTGTCCGGGACGGGGGCGGCTACACCTTC.